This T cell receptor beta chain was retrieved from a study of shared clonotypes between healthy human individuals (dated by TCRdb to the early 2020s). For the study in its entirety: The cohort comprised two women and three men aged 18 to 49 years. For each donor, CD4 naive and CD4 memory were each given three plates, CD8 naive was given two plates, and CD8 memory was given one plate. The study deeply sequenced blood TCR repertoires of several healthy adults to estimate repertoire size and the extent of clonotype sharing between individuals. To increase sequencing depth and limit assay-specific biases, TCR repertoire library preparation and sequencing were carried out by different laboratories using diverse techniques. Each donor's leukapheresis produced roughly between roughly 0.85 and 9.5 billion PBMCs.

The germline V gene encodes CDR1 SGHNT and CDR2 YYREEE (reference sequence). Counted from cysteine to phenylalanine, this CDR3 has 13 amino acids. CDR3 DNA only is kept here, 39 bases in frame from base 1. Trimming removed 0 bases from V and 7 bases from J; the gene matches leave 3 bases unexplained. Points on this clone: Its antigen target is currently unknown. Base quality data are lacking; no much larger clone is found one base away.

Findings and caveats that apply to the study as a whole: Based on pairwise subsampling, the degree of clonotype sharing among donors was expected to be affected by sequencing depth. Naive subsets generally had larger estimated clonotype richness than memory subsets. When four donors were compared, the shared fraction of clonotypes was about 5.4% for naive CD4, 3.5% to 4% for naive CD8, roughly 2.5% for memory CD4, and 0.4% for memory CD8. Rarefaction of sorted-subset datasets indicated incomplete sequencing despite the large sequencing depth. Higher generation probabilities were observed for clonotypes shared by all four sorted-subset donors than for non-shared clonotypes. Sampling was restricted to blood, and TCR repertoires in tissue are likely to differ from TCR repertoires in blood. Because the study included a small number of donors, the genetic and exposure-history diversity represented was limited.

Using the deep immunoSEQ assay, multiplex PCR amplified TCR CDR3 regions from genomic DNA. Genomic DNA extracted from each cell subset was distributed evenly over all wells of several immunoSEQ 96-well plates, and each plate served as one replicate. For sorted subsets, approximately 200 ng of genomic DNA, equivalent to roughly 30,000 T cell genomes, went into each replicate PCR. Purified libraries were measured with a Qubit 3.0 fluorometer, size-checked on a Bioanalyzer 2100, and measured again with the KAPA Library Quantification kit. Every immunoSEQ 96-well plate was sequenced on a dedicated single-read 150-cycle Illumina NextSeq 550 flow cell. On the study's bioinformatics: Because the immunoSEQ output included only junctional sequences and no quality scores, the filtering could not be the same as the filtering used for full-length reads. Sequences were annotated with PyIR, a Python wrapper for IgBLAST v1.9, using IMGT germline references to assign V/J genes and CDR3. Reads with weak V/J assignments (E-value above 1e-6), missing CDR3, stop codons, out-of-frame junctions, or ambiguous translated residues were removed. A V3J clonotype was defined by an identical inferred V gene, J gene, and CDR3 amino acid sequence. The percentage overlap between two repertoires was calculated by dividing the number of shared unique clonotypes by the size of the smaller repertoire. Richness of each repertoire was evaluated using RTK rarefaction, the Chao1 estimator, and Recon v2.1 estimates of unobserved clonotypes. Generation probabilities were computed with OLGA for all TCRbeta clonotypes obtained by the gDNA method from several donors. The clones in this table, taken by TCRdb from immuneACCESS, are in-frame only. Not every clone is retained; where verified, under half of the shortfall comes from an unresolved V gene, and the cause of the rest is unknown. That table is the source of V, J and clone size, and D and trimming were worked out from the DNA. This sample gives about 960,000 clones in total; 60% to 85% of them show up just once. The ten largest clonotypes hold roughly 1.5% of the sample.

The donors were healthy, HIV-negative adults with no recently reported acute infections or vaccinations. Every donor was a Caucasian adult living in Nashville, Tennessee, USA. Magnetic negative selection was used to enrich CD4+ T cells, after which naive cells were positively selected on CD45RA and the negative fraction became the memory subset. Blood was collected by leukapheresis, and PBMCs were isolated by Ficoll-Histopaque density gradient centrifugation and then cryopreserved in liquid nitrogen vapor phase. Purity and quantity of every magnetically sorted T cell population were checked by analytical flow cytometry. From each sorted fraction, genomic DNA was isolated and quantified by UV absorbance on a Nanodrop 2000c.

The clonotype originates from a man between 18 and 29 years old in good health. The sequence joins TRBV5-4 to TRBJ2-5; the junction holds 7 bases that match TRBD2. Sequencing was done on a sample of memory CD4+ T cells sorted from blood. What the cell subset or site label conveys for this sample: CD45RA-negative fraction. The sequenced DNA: TGTGCCAGCAGCTTGGATCCGGGAGGGACCCAGTACTTC. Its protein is CASSLDPGGTQYF.